The rows below give T cell receptor beta chains drawn from one sample of a study of T-cell memory formation after mild COVID-19. TCRdb itself ran the 5' RACE reads through MiXCR, one entry per CDR3 protein. The sample has about 40,000 distinct CDR3 sequences; 10% to 12% are singletons. The sample was PBMCs or a T cell subset sorted from them (not recorded which). The source of these receptors is a young man who had mild COVID-19 (a few samples of this study predate the infection). Cell type and time point are not known. Both conserved end residues are part of each CDR3. Fields, in order: J gene, D gene, V gene, clone size, CDR3 DNA, CDR3 protein. A D gene is named only where the DNA matches it firmly. Clone size, where shown, is once, few, many, or a class for clones that have expanded.

TRBJ2-1	NA	TRBV6-5	NA	TGTGCCAGCAGTTACGGGAGGGGGTCCTACAATGAGCAGTTCTTC	CASSYGRGSYNEQFF
TRBJ1-1	TRBD1	TRBV15	many	TGTGCCACCAGAGAGGGGACAGGGGGAAAGTTCTTT	CATREGTGGKFF
TRBJ1-1	NA	TRBV3-1	NA	TGTGCCAGCAGCCAAGTCACTGAAGCTTTCTTT	CASSQVTEAFF
TRBJ1-1	NA	TRBV20-1	many	TGCAGTTTGGAGTCGGTAGGGAACACTGAAGCTTTCTTT	CSLESVGNTEAFF
TRBJ2-5	NA	TRBV20-1	NA	TGCAGTGCTAGAGATGGGTCGAGAGCTGAGGAGACCCAGTACTTC	CSARDGSRAEETQYF
TRBJ2-5	TRBD1	TRBV5-1	many	TGCGCCAGCAGCTTGATTGGACAGGGGGCGGCGGAGACCCAGTACTTC	CASSLIGQGAAETQYF
TRBJ1-1	NA	TRBV10-1	many	TGCGCCAGCAGTGAGTCGGTCAACAGGAAAGCTTTCTTT	CASSESVNRKAFF
TRBJ2-1	TRBD2	TRBV5-1	many	TGCGCCAGCAGCTTGGCAACTAGCGGGGAAGAGCAGTTCTTC	CASSLATSGEEQFF
TRBJ1-2	TRBD1	TRBV4-3	NA	TGCGCCAGCAGCCAAGAGGAGGGGGCGAACTATGGCTACACCTTC	CASSQEEGANYGYTF
TRBJ2-7	NA	TRBV7-2	once	TGTGCCAGCAGCCCCTCCTCGGGGCCCTATCCCTACGAGCAGTACTTC	CASSPSSGPYPYEQYF
TRBJ2-3	NA	TRBV20-1	many	TGCAGTGCTAGATCAACCACTAGCACAGATACGCAGTATTTT	CSARSTTSTDTQYF
TRBJ2-1	NA	TRBV20-1	many	TGCAGTGCTAGAGCCACAGGGAGGTACAATGAGCAGTTCTTC	CSARATGRYNEQFF
TRBJ2-2	NA	TRBV14	many	TGTGCCAGCAGCCAAGATCTTGAAGGGGCTAAGGCCGGGGAGCTGTTTTTT	CASSQDLEGAKAGELFF
TRBJ1-2	TRBD1	TRBV29-1	NA	TGCAGCGCGCAGAAGTCAGGGGGCAGAGTGGGCTACACCTTC	CSAQKSGGRVGYTF
TRBJ1-5	NA	TRBV5-5	NA	TGTGCCAGCAGCCCCTATAGGGACAGCAATCAGCCCCAGCATTTT	CASSPYRDSNQPQHF
TRBJ1-6	NA	TRBV7-9	NA	TGTGCCAGCAGCTTATCAGGGGACCGTTCACCCCTCCACTTT	CASSLSGDRSPLHF
TRBJ1-5	NA	TRBV5-1	few	TGCGCCAGCAGCTTAAGGAGGATATTTTCGTGGAATCAGCCCCAGCATTTT	CASSLRRIFSWNQPQHF
TRBJ2-5	TRBD2	TRBV5-4	many	TGTGCCAGCAGCGCCGGGACTAGCGGCGCCCGTCAAGAGACCCAGTACTTC	CASSAGTSGARQETQYF
TRBJ1-5	NA	TRBV5-1	many	TGCGCCAGCAGCTTGATTCCTGGGGAGCAGCCCCAGCATTTT	CASSLIPGEQPQHF
TRBJ2-3	TRBD1	TRBV25-1	medium-sized	TGTGCCAGCAGGAGGGGGACAGGCACAGATACGCAGTATTTT	CASRRGTGTDTQYF
TRBJ2-3	NA	TRBV27	many	TGTGCCAGCAGTCAAACTAGCTGGGCAGATACGCAGTATTTT	CASSQTSWADTQYF
TRBJ2-2	NA	TRBV27	many	TGTGCCTGCTCGTCCGCGAACACCGGGGAGCTGTTTTTT	CACSSANTGELFF
TRBJ2-3	TRBD1	TRBV4-1	NA	TGCGCCAGCAGCCGTATTACAGGGGGCGGAACAGATACGCAGTATTTT	CASSRITGGGTDTQYF
TRBJ1-1	NA	TRBV20-1	many	TGCAGTGCTAGAGTTTATCAAGTCCTAACCACTGAAGCTTTCTTT	CSARVYQVLTTEAFF
TRBJ2-5	NA	TRBV20-1	many	TGCAGTGCTAGTCCCCTGATAGCGGCCCAAGAGACCCAGTACTTC	CSASPLIAAQETQYF
TRBJ1-2	NA	TRBV18	many	TGTGCCAGCTCACCGTCCCCCGAGTATGGCTACACCTTC	CASSPSPEYGYTF
TRBJ1-1	NA	TRBV18	NA	TGTGCCAGCTCGACGTCGGGAGAAGGTAACACTGAAGCTTTCTTT	CASSTSGEGNTEAFF
TRBJ2-1	TRBD2	TRBV12-3/TRBV12-4	many	TGTGCCAGCAGTTCCAGCGGGGGCTCCTACAATGAGCAGTTCTTC	CASSSSGGSYNEQFF
TRBJ2-1	NA	TRBV9	many	TGTGCCAGCAGCCCCTACTTAGGGAGCACCTACAATGAGCAGTTCTTC	CASSPYLGSTYNEQFF
TRBJ1-5	TRBD1	TRBV29-1	many	TGCAGCGTTGGGGGACAGGGTAACGATCAGCCCCAGCATTTT	CSVGGQGNDQPQHF
TRBJ2-1	TRBD2	TRBV12-3/TRBV12-4	many	TGTGCCAGCAGTCCTTGGACTAGCGGGGGCGGCTCCTACAATGAGCAGTTCTTC	CASSPWTSGGGSYNEQFF
TRBJ2-7	TRBD1	TRBV5-1	many	TGCGCCAGCAGCCGAGAGCCGGGACAGGGGCTGTACGAGCAGTACTTC	CASSREPGQGLYEQYF
TRBJ2-2	TRBD2	TRBV27	many	TGTGCCAGCACTCTTCTAGCGGGGTGGGACACCGGGGAGCTGTTTTTT	CASTLLAGWDTGELFF
TRBJ2-1	NA	TRBV7-9	medium-sized	TGTGCCAGCAGCTTAACGGGGGATGAGCAGTTCTTC	CASSLTGDEQFF
TRBJ1-2	TRBD1	TRBV5-1	many	TGCGCCAGCAGCTTGGGACAGGGGAACTATGGCTACACCTTC	CASSLGQGNYGYTF
TRBJ1-2	NA	TRBV30	few	TGTGCCTGGAACATCGCGGACGGGGGCTACACCTTC	CAWNIADGGYTF
TRBJ1-1	NA	TRBV12-3/TRBV12-4	few	TGTGCCAGCAGTTTACAGGGAAACACTGAAGCTTTCTTT	CASSLQGNTEAFF
TRBJ1-1	NA	TRBV7-6	many	TGTGCCAGCAGGGACAGACGGAACACTGAAGCTTTCTTT	CASRDRRNTEAFF
TRBJ2-7	NA	TRBV21-1	many	TGTGCCAGCAGTCGACAGGATTCCTACGAGCAGTACTTC	CASSRQDSYEQYF
TRBJ2-3	NA	TRBV20-1	many	TGCAGTGCTAGAGATTACGAACGAGATACGCAGTATTTT	CSARDYERDTQYF
TRBJ1-1	NA	TRBV7-2	NA	TGTGCCAGCAGCTTAACCGGGCCCCCGAGCACTGAAGCTTTCTTT	CASSLTGPPSTEAFF
TRBJ1-1	NA	TRBV24-1	many	TGTGCTTTACGAGGGGGCACTGAAGCTTTCTTT	CALRGGTEAFF
TRBJ2-1	TRBD1	TRBV20-1	many	TGCAGTGCTACAACCGGGACAGGGGGTTCCAATGAGCAGTTCTTC	CSATTGTGGSNEQFF
TRBJ2-2	NA	TRBV7-3	many	TGTGCCAGCAGCTTATCCCGCGACGTCGCGAACACCGGGGAGCTGTTTTTT	CASSLSRDVANTGELFF
TRBJ2-2	NA	TRBV24-1	NA	TGTGCCACCAGTGACCTTAGGCGGGGTCCGAACGGGGAGCTGTTTTTT	CATSDLRRGPNGELFF
TRBJ2-3	TRBD1	TRBV7-3	many	TGTGCCAGCGGACAGGGGGCAGGAGATACGCAGTATTTT	CASGQGAGDTQYF
TRBJ1-1	NA	TRBV30	many	TGTGCCTGGACGAGCGTGGCAGGCTTGGCTTTCTTT	CAWTSVAGLAFF
TRBJ2-5	NA	TRBV7-7	many	TGTGCCAGCAGCTTAGCGGGCCGAGAAGAGACCCAGTACTTC	CASSLAGREETQYF
TRBJ1-2	NA	TRBV5-1	many	TGCGCCAGCAGCTTGGACAGGGCAGGGCTCAATGGCTACACCTTC	CASSLDRAGLNGYTF
TRBJ2-5	TRBD2	TRBV7-2	many	TGTGCCAGCAGCTTGGGACGACTAAGCGGGACCGAGACCCAGTACTTC	CASSLGRLSGTETQYF